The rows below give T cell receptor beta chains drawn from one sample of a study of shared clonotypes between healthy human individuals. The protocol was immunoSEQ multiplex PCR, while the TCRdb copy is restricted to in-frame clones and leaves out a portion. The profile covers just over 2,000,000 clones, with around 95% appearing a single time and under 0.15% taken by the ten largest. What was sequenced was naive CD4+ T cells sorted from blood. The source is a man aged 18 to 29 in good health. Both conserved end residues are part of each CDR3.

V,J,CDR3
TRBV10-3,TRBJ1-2,CAISDLGREGPYGYTF
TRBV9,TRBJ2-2,CASSVATLGKNTGELFF
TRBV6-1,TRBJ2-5,CASSRAYQETQYF
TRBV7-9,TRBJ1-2,CASSPQRAGGNYGYTF
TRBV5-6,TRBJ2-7,CASSLAGEQYF
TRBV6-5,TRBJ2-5,CASNSPGAETQYF
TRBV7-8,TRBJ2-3,CASSRILGYTQYF
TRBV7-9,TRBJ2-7,CASSPSSHEQYF
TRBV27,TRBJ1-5,CASSLKGPYQPQHF
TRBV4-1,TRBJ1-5,CASSHPFPPGGYSNQPQHF
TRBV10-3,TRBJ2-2,CAARQEGDGELFF
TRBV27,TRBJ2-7,CASSLSGTSGSSYEQYF
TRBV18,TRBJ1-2,CASSPPRGRPSGYGYTF
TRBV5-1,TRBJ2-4,CASSLAGTKNIQYF
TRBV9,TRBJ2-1,CASSATSGSYNEQFF
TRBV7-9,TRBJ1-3,CASSLLTLGSGNTIYF
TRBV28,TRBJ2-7,CASFGRNYEQYF
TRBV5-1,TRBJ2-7,CASSLSGDVHYEQYF
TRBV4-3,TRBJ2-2,CASSSDSFSNTGELFF
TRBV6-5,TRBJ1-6,CASSYSNYNSPLHF